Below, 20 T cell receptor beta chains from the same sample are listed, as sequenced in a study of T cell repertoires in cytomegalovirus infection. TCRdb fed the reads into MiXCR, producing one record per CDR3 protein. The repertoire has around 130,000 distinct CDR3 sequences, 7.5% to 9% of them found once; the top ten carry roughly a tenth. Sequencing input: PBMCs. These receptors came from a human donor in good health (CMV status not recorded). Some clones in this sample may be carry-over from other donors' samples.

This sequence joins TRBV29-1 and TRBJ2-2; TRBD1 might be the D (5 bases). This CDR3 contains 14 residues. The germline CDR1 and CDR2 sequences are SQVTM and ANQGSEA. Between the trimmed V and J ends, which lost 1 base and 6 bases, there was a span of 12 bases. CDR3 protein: CSVEGQGRAGELFF. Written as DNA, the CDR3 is TGCAGCGTTGAAGGGCAGGGTAGGGCCGGGGAGCTGTTTTTT.

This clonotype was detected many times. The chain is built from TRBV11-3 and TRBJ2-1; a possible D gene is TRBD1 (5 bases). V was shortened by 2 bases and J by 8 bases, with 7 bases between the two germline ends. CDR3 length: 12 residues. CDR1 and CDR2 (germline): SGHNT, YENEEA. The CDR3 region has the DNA TGTGCCAGCAGCTTACAGGGTGATGAGCAGTTCTTC. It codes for CASSLQGDEQFF.

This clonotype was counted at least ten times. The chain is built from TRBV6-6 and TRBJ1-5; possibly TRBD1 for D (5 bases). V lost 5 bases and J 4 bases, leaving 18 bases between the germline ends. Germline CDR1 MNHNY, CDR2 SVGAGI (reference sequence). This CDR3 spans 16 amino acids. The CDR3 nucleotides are TGTGCCAGCAGTCGTACTGGGGGTAGGATGAATCAGCCCCAGCATTTT. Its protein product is CASSRTGGRMNQPQHF.

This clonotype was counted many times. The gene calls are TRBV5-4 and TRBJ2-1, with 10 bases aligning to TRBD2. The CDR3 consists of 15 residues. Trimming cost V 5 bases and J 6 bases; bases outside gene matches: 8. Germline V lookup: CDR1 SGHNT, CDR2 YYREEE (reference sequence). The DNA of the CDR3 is TGTGCCAGCAGTCGAGCGGGGGGGCCAGGCAATGAGCAGTTCTTC. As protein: CASSRAGGPGNEQFF.

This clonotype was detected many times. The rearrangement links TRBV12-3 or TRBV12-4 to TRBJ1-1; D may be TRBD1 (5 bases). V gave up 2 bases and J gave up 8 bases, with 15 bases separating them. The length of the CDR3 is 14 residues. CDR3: CASSLPGGVGEAFF. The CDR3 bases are TGTGCCAGCAGTTTACCCGGGGGGGTCGGCGAAGCTTTCTTT.

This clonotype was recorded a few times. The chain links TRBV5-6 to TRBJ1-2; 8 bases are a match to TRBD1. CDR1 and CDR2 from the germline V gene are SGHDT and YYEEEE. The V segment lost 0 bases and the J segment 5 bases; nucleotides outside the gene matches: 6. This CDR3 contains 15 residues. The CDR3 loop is CASSLGTGKVYGYTF. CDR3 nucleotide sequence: TGTGCCAGCAGCTTGGGGACAGGGAAGGTTTATGGCTACACCTTC. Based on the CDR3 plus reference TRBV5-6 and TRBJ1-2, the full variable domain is DAGVTQSPTHLIKTRGQQVTLRCSPKSGHDTVSWYQQALGQGPQFIFQYYEEEERQRGNFPDRFSGHQFPNYSSELNVNALLLGDSALYLCASSLGTGKVYGYTFGSGTRLTVV.

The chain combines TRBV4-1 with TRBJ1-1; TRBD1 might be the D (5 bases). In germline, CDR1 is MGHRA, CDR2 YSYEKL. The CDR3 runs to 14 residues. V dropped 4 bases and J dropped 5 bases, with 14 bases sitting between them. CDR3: CASSPDPGRTEAFF. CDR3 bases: TGCGCCAGCAGCCCCGACCCAGGGAGAACTGAAGCTTTCTTT.

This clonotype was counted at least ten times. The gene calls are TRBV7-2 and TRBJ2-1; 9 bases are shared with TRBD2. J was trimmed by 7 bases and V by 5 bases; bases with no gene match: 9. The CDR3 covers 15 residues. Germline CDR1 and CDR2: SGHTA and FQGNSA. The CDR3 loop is CASSNRGGGANEQFF. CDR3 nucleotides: TGTGCCAGCAGCAACCGCGGCGGGGGGGCGAATGAGCAGTTCTTC.

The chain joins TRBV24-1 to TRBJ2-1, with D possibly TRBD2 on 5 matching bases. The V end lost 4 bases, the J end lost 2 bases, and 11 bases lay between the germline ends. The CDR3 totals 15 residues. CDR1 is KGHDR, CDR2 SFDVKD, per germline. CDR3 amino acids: CATSDPRVPYNEQFF. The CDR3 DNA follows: TGTGCCACCAGTGACCCGAGGGTTCCCTACAATGAGCAGTTCTTC.

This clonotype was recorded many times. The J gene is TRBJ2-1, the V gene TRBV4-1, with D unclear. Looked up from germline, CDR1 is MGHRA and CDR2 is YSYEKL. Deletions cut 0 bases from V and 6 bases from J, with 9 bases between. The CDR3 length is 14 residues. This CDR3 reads CASSQDGRGNEQFF. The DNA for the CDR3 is TGCGCCAGCAGCCAAGATGGCCGCGGCAATGAGCAGTTCTTC.

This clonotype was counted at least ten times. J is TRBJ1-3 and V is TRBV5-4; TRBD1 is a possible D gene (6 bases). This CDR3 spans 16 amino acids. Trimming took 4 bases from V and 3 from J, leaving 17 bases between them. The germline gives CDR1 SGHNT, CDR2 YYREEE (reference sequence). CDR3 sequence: CASSPAGGAGGNTIYF. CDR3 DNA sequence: TGTGCCAGCAGCCCGGCTGGGGGCGCGGGTGGAAACACCATATATTTT.

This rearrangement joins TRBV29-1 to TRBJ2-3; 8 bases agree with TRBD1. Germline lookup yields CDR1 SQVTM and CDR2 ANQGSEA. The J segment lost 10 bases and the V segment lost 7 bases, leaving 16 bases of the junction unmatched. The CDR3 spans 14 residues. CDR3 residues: CSGRTTGVNPAQYF. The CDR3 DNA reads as TGCAGCGGCCGCACGACAGGGGTTAACCCGGCGCAGTATTTT.

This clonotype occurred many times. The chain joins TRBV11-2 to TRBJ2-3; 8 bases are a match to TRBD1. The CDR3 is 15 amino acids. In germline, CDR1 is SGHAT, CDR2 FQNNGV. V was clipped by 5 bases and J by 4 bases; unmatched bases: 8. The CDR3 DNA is TGTGCCAGCAGCCTCGGGACCAGGGGGCCAGATACGCAGTATTTT. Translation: CASSLGTRGPDTQYF.

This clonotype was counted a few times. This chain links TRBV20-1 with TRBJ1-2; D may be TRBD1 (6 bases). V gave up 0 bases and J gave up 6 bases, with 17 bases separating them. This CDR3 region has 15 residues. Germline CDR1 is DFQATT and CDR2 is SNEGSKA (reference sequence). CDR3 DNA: TGCAGTGCTAGAGATTGGGCGGGGGCGGTGAATGGCTACACCTTC. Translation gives CSARDWAGAVNGYTF.

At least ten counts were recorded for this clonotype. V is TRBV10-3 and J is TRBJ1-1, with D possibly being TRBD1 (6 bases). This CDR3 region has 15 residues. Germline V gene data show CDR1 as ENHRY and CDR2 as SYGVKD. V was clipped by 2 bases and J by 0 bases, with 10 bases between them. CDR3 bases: TGTGCCATCAGTGAGCCGGACAGAATGAACACTGAAGCTTTCTTT. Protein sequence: CAISEPDRMNTEAFF.

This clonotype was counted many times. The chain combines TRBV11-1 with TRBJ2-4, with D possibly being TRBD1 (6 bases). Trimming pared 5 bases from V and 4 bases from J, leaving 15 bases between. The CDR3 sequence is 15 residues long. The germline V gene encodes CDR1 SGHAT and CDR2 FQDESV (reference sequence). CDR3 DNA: TGTGCCAGCAGCACCGGTAGCCAGGGGAAAAACATTCAGTACTTC. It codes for CASSTGSQGKNIQYF.

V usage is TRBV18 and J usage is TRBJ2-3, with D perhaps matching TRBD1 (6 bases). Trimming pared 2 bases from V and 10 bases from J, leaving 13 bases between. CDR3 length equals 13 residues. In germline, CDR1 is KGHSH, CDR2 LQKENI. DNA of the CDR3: TGTGCCAGCTCACCAGACAGGTACTCAGCGCAGTATTTT. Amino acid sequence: CASSPDRYSAQYF.

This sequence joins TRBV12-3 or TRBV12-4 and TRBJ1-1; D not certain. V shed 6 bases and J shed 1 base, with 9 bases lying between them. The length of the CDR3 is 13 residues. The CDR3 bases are TGTGCCAGCAGAGCTACAAGGAACACTGAAGCTTTCTTT. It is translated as CASRATRNTEAFF.

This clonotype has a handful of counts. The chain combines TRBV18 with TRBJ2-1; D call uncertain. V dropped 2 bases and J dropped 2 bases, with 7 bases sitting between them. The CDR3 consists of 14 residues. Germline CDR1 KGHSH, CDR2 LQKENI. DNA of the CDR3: TGTGCCAGCTCACCAAGTCACACCTACAATGAGCAGTTCTTC. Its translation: CASSPSHTYNEQFF.

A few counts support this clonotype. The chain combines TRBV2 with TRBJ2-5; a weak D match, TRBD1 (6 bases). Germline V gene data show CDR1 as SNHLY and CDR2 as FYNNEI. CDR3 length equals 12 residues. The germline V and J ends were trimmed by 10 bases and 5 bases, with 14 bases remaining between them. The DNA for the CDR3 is TGTGCCACCAACCGAGGGGGTGAGACCCAGTACTTC. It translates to CATNRGGETQYF.